The T cell receptor (beta chain) described here comes from a study of blood T cell repertoires in COVID-19. The assay was immunoSEQ multiplex PCR, and TCRdb's table has in-frame clones only and misses some. The table shows around 130,000 clones, with 80% to 90% occurring only once. The CDR3 is made up of 13 amino acids. Trimming cost V 1 base and J 0 bases, with 3 bases left between them. Germline-derived CDR1 and CDR2 are KGHSH and LQKENI. The material sequenced was peripheral blood. V usage is TRBV18 and J usage is TRBJ1-1; the D is unclear. This clonotype was sampled from a woman aged 45-59 years with acute or convalescent COVID-19. For the CDR3, the DNA is TGTGCCAGCTCACCACGGCTGAACACTGAAGCTTTCTTT. Amino acids: CASSPRLNTEAFF.